This T cell receptor beta chain was captured in a study of CD8 T cells in Susac syndrome. Trimming pared 5 bases from V and 1 base from J, leaving 10 bases between. The CDR3 spans 14 residues. CDR1 SGHTA and CDR2 FQGNSA come from the germline V gene. Random hexamers served to reverse transcribe roughly 0.45 to 1 ug RNA. A single record per CDR3 protein comes from TCRdb applying MiXCR to the immunoSEQ multiplex PCR reads. This table has about 190,000 distinct CDR3 sequences, more than 85% appearing once. This clonotype turned up a few times. Sequenced: CD4+ T cells from PBMCs. The sequence was obtained from a human donor with Susac syndrome. This rearrangement joins TRBV7-2 to TRBJ2-3; a possible D gene is TRBD2 (5 bases). This CDR3 reads CASSPGRGTDTQYF. As DNA, the CDR3 is TGTGCCAGCAGCCCTGGGCGGGGCACAGATACGCAGTATTTT.